A single T cell receptor beta chain is shown here with its context. Its target is not known. These data are taken from a study of OX40 agonist ivuxolimab in advanced cancers. On the study more broadly: It was permissible to have had prior anti-PD-1, anti-PD-L1 or anti-CTLA-4 therapy, and around 43% had some. Points from the study as a whole: Researchers report that CD8+ T cells had, on average, more expanded clones than CD4+. A proportion of nonresponders additionally exhibited low normalized T-cell clonal expansion.

Drawing of blood for sampling happened at baseline, at cycle 4 day 1, and at cycle 7 day 1. Trimming took off 1 base at V and 6 bases at J, with 11 bases between the two ends. CDR1 and CDR2 (germline): MNHNS, SASEGT. This CDR3 comprises 14 residues. The repertoire was sequenced with immunoSEQ multiplex PCR; TCRdb's copy has only in-frame clones and lacks some. Of 40,000 to 45,000 clones in the sample, approximately 90% were seen once. The V and J genes are TRBV6-1 and TRBJ2-3; D gene unclear. The clonotype originates from an adult with an advanced solid tumor such as melanoma, head and neck, liver or kidney cancer. This specimen was CD4+ or CD8+ T cells sorted from blood, taken in a trial of the OX40 agonist ivuxolimab. For the CDR3, the DNA is TGTGCCAGCAGTGAAGTTGGTAGTGGCGATACGCAGTATTTT. It is translated as CASSEVGSGDTQYF.